This T cell receptor (beta chain) derives from a study of a mutant IDH1 vaccine in newly diagnosed glioma (dated by TCRdb to about 2021). Background for the entire study: Patients received eight vaccinations in weeks 1, 3, 5, 7, 11, 15, 19 and 23, corresponding to visits V03 through V10. For exploratory analyses, longitudinal TCRB deep sequencing was carried out in 25 to 30 treated patients wherever samples were available. Vaccination started 4-6 weeks after radiotherapy alone, or was given together with temozolomide cycles in the groups whose treatment included chemotherapy. Six visits were used for peripheral blood collection: V03 (baseline), V05, V07, V10, V12 and V13. Before enrollment, patients had received standard therapy of radiotherapy alone, temozolomide alone, or radiochemotherapy with temozolomide; most received the combination. Of the approximately 33 treated patients, about 62% were male and about 38% were female, and the mean age was roughly 40 years.

About this clone itself: It lacks a known antigen. Per-base qualities were not stored, and no clone one base away is much larger.

Libraries were built with the immunoSEQ multiplex PCR assay. Rearranged TCR beta chain sequences were amplified with the hsTCRB Kit following the manufacturer's protocol. An Illumina MiSeq was used to sequence the TCRB libraries. The published analysis was carried out like this. The kit vendor's proprietary platform handled demultiplexing, trimming and gene mapping. TCRdb obtained this table from immuneACCESS and retained in-frame rearrangements with V and J assigned. These tables miss some clones; where compared with another copy, unresolved V genes account for less than half of the shortfall, and the remainder is unexplained. Clonal size and the V and J genes are those of that table, whereas D and trimming came from the DNA. The sample data list tens of thousands of clones, and approximately 87% of these were observed just once. The ten largest clonotypes hold 13% of the sample. The research as a whole found: Pseudoprogression appeared unrelated to alterations in the top peripheral T cell clonotypes detected by TCRB sequencing. Selection of PBMC samples for TCRB deep sequencing was based on availability. Vaccine-induced immune responses across multiple MHC alleles were detected in approximately 93% of patients. According to the authors, sample limitations meant that analyses of patient blood samples could not be reproduced.

CDR1 and CDR2, looked up from the germline V gene, are SGHTA and FQGNSA. The CDR3, from cysteine to phenylalanine, totals 15 residues. The retained sequence is limited to the CDR3, 45 bases, with the frame set at the first base. Trimming at the junction amounts to 5 bases on V and 2 bases on J, and the germline ends lie 15 bases apart. What this sample's time point label stands for: week 23, last vaccination. Each vaccine dose was 300 ug of a 20-mer mutant IDH1 peptide in Montanide, given subcutaneously with topical imiquimod. Newly diagnosed WHO grade 3 or 4 IDH1-mutant astrocytomas showing loss of nuclear ATRX were present in the donors. The samples were drawn from NOA16, a multicentre, single-arm, open-label phase I trial in Germany that tested a mutant IDH1 peptide vaccine in humans for the first time. Genomic DNA for TCRB sequencing was extracted from EDTA blood using the DNeasy Blood and Tissue Kit.

This TCR derives from a man aged 18 to 30 with glioma. The rearranged chain carries TRBV7-2 and TRBJ1-1, with the D gene uncertain. The sample here was PBMCs, taken from a glioma patient whose treatment included an IDH1 peptide vaccine. The CDR3 protein: CASSANIGVNTEAFF. The nucleotide sequence reads as follows: TGTGCCAGCAGCGCCAATATCGGCGTTAACACTGAAGCTTTCTTT.